The rows below give T cell receptor beta chains drawn from one sample of a study of naive and memory T cell subsets. TCRdb reanalysed the UMI-ligation and nested PCR reads using MiXCR and keeps one entry per CDR3 protein. The sample contains approximately 17,000 distinct CDR3 sequences, around 9% of which appear only once. Sequenced material: central memory CD8+ T cells from blood. These receptors all stem from a human donor in good health. CDR3s include the opening cysteine and the closing phenylalanine or tryptophan. A D gene is named only where the DNA matches it firmly. The listing skips clone size in some rows; elsewhere it reads once, few, many or a size class.

DNA,CDR3,J,V,size,D,length
TGTGCCAGCAGCGAACGCGGCAATCCTAACACTGAAGCTTTCTTT,CASSERGNPNTEAFF,TRBJ1-1,TRBV9,NA,NA,15
TGTGCCAGCAACCCAGACTCGAACACCGGGGAGCTGTTTTTT,CASNPDSNTGELFF,TRBJ2-2,TRBV6-5,NA,NA,14
TGTGCCAGCAGCCGAGCGGGGGGCTCCTACGAGCAGTACTTC,CASSRAGGSYEQYF,TRBJ2-7,TRBV7-6,many,TRBD2,14
TGTGCCCTGTCCCCTTTCGACAGATCGAACACTGAAGCTTTCTTT,CALSPFDRSNTEAFF,TRBJ1-1,TRBV30,few,NA,15
TGCGCCAGCAGCCAGGAAAATACCGGGAGCTACGAGCAGTACTTC,CASSQENTGSYEQYF,TRBJ2-7,TRBV4-3,medium-sized,NA,15
TGCAGTGCTAGGGGGAGGCGGGGCTACACCTTC,CSARGRRGYTF,TRBJ1-2,TRBV20-1,few,NA,11
TGCAGTGCTAGTCCTTCGGGGGATAGCTACACCTTC,CSASPSGDSYTF,TRBJ1-2,TRBV20-1,many,NA,12
TGCGCCAGCAGCTGGAACGTAGGTGGCTATGGCTACACCTTC,CASSWNVGGYGYTF,TRBJ1-2,TRBV5-1,NA,NA,14
TGTGCCAGCAGCCCAATACTAGCGGGGTCCCCCTCTAGCACAGATACGCAGTATTTT,CASSPILAGSPSSTDTQYF,TRBJ2-3,TRBV3-1,NA,TRBD2,19
TGTGCCAGCATGGCGGGAGGACGAACCCACGAGCAGTACTTC,CASMAGGRTHEQYF,TRBJ2-7,TRBV6-2/TRBV6-3,medium-sized,TRBD2,14
TGCGCCAGCAGCCCACCCGGCGGGAGCACAGATACGCAGTATTTT,CASSPPGGSTDTQYF,TRBJ2-3,TRBV5-1,NA,NA,15
TGCAGTGCTAGAGACGAGTTAGGGCTCTTTTCCTACAATGAGCAGTTCTTC,CSARDELGLFSYNEQFF,TRBJ2-1,TRBV20-1,many,NA,17
TGTGCCAGCAGCCCCTGGAGGGACTACGAGCAGTACTTC,CASSPWRDYEQYF,TRBJ2-7,TRBV7-9,many,NA,13
TGTGCCAGCAGTTTCGGGACTTCGGAAGAGCAGTACTTC,CASSFGTSEEQYF,TRBJ2-7,TRBV27,medium-sized,NA,13
TGTGCCAGCAGCGTCCAAGTTTTCTCTGGGGCCAACGTCCTGACTTTC,CASSVQVFSGANVLTF,TRBJ2-6,TRBV9,many,NA,16
TGTGCCAGCAGTGACCACAGGGTTTTAGGTCGATTGAACACTGAAGCTTTCTTT,CASSDHRVLGRLNTEAFF,TRBJ1-1,TRBV6-2/TRBV6-3,NA,NA,18
TGTGCCATCAGGAAGGGGGACCGAGACACCGGGGAGCTGTTTTTT,CAIRKGDRDTGELFF,TRBJ2-2,TRBV10-3,few,NA,15
TGTGCCAGCAGCTTAGATTGGAATTCACCCCTCCACTTT,CASSLDWNSPLHF,TRBJ1-6,TRBV11-2,NA,NA,13
TGTGCCAGCAGTGAAGAGAACGGGGGGAGAGGGCGTGATACGCAGTATTTT,CASSEENGGRGRDTQYF,TRBJ2-3,TRBV6-1,many,TRBD2,17
TGCAGTGCTAGAGATCTAGGGCAGTGGGACACTGAAGCTTTCTTT,CSARDLGQWDTEAFF,TRBJ1-1,TRBV20-1,NA,NA,15
TGCAGTGCTGGTCGAGGGGGTGACTACAATGAGCAGTTCTTC,CSAGRGGDYNEQFF,TRBJ2-1,TRBV20-1,many,NA,14
TGTGCCAGCAGCCCCTCCCTCGGCGACTACAATGAGCAGTTCTTC,CASSPSLGDYNEQFF,TRBJ2-1,TRBV6-2/TRBV6-3,few,NA,15
TGCAGTGCTAGTGGTCTGTTCTACGAGCAGTACTTC,CSASGLFYEQYF,TRBJ2-7,TRBV20-1,few,NA,12
TGCAGTGCTAGAGATAAAGGACAGGACTACAATGAGCAGTTCTTC,CSARDKGQDYNEQFF,TRBJ2-1,TRBV20-1,large,TRBD1,15
TGTGCCAGCAGTACCGAGACTAGCGGGAGTTTCGGGGAGCTGTTTTTT,CASSTETSGSFGELFF,TRBJ2-2,TRBV27,once,TRBD2,16
TGTGCCAGCAGCGTAGGAGATTGCAATCAGCCCCAGCATTTT,CASSVGDCNQPQHF,TRBJ1-5,TRBV9,NA,NA,14
TGTGCCAGTAGTATTGACCCCTACAATGAGCAGTTCTTC,CASSIDPYNEQFF,TRBJ2-1,TRBV19,NA,NA,13
TGTGCCAGCAGTTACCCCAGGCTACGAGGGACCCAGTACTTC,CASSYPRLRGTQYF,TRBJ2-5,TRBV6-6,few,NA,14
TGTGCCAGCAGCCCCGGGACTAGTTCCTACGAGCAGTACTTC,CASSPGTSSYEQYF,TRBJ2-7,TRBV6-2/TRBV6-3,few,TRBD2,14
TGTGCCAGCAGTGACTCGGGGTCAGACTCCTACAATGAGCAGTTCTTC,CASSDSGSDSYNEQFF,TRBJ2-1,TRBV2,NA,NA,16
TGTGCCAGCAGTTACTCGGAAACAGGGGTATATGGCTACACCTTC,CASSYSETGVYGYTF,TRBJ1-2,TRBV6-2/TRBV6-3,few,TRBD1,15
TGTGCCAGCAGCGGGAGGACGGGTGAGCAGTACTTC,CASSGRTGEQYF,TRBJ2-7,TRBV7-8,many,NA,12
TGTGCCAGCAGCTCAGGGTTGTTCGGGGGCTACACCTTC,CASSSGLFGGYTF,TRBJ1-2,TRBV7-6,NA,NA,13
TGTGCCAGCAGACTACAGGGGTCAGGGGGCTACACCTTC,CASRLQGSGGYTF,TRBJ1-2,TRBV27,NA,TRBD1,13
TGTGCCAGCAGCCAAGATCCCCCTCCGGGCGATGAGCAGTTCTTC,CASSQDPPPGDEQFF,TRBJ2-1,TRBV3-1,few,NA,15
TGTGCCAGCAGTCCATCAGATTACCAAGAGACCCAGTACTTC,CASSPSDYQETQYF,TRBJ2-5,TRBV27,NA,NA,14
TGTGCCAGCAGCCCAGGGGCATACACCGGGGAGCTGTTTTTT,CASSPGAYTGELFF,TRBJ2-2,TRBV6-2/TRBV6-3,medium-sized,NA,14
TGTGCCAGCAGCTTGGGGGGGGGACAGAGATCACCCCTCCACTTT,CASSLGGGQRSPLHF,TRBJ1-6,TRBV5-6,once,TRBD1,15
TGTGCCAGCAGTGAAGCAGCATGGTATGGGGGCTACGAGCAGTACTTC,CASSEAAWYGGYEQYF,TRBJ2-7,TRBV6-1,NA,NA,16
TGTGCCAGCACCGTTCTCGGAAACACCATATATTTT,CASTVLGNTIYF,TRBJ1-3,TRBV12-3/TRBV12-4,NA,NA,12
TGTGCCAGCAGCTTACCCCTGACCGGACTCCGAGCGCCCTACGAGCAGTACTTC,CASSLPLTGLRAPYEQYF,TRBJ2-7,TRBV7-8,few,NA,18
TGTGCCAGCAGCCCAACTAGCGGGGGTTACAATGAGCAGTTCTTC,CASSPTSGGYNEQFF,TRBJ2-1,TRBV6-2/TRBV6-3,NA,TRBD2,15
TGTGCCAGCAGTTACACAGGGGGCGAAATCAATCAGCCCCAGCATTTT,CASSYTGGEINQPQHF,TRBJ1-5,TRBV2,NA,TRBD1,16
TGCGCCAGCAGCCAAGCCCAGGATGGGGTTGGTGAGCAGTTCTTC,CASSQAQDGVGEQFF,TRBJ2-1,TRBV4-3,few,NA,15
TGTGCCAGCAGCGTAGGACAGGGAGCTGGAAACACCATATATTTT,CASSVGQGAGNTIYF,TRBJ1-3,TRBV9,few,TRBD1,15
TGTGCCATCAGTGAGTCCTTTGAGGACAGGGATACGCAGTATTTT,CAISESFEDRDTQYF,TRBJ2-3,TRBV10-3,few,TRBD1,15
TGTGCCAGCAGCACCCCCGGGAGCCAAGAGACCCAGTACTTC,CASSTPGSQETQYF,TRBJ2-5,TRBV7-9,few,NA,14
TGTGCCAGCAGCTTAGGAGGAGGAGCCACATCGAGGGACACCATATATTTT,CASSLGGGATSRDTIYF,TRBJ1-3,TRBV7-9,few,NA,17
TGTGCCAGCAGTTTTTCGAATTGGGGGGCCCGAACCGCCGCCTACGAGCAGTACTTC,CASSFSNWGARTAAYEQYF,TRBJ2-7,TRBV28,many,NA,19
TGTGCCAGTAGTATATCGTCCGGGTCTCAGCCCCAGCATTTT,CASSISSGSQPQHF,TRBJ1-5,TRBV19,few,NA,14
TGTGCCAGCAGTGACTCCCAGCGGGGGGCGGATACGCAGTATTTT,CASSDSQRGADTQYF,TRBJ2-3,TRBV6-4,NA,TRBD2,15